Following are 7 T cell receptor beta chains from one sample sequenced in a study of post-analysis software for immune sequencing data (dated by TCRdb to the mid-2010s). General study outcomes and caveats: Patients showed significantly higher frequencies than controls for roughly five TRBV segments, among them TRBV5-6, TRBV5-1 and TRBV20-1.

Their recognized antigens are unknown. To prepare the library, PCR was applied. The reads were generated on an Illumina HiSeq 2500. To reduce PCR and sequencing biases, unique molecular identifiers were incorporated into the TCR beta cDNA libraries. TCRdb reworked the public reads: Q25 trimming with fastp, MiXCR clone assembly, productive beta chains retained. Each CDR3 protein gets just one entry, which takes the most common genes and DNA from the rows behind it. The sample has hundreds of thousands of distinct CDR3 sequences on record, 55% to 60% of them singletons. The ten largest clones take up roughly 10% of the sample. Specimen: blood. These receptors all come from a girl under 10 years old with multiple sclerosis.

This clonotype came up a few times. The chain recombines TRBV15 with TRBJ2-1, with D uncertain. The CDR3 has 13 amino acids. V gave up 8 bases and J gave up 4 bases, with 12 bases separating them. Looked up from germline, CDR1 is LNHNV and CDR2 is YYDKDF (reference sequence). The CDR3 coding sequence is TGTGCCACCCGTGGTCCCCGATACAATGAGCAGTTCTTC. It yields the protein CATRGPRYNEQFF.

This clonotype was seen a few times. The chain uses TRBV29-1 and TRBJ2-3; D is possibly TRBD1 or TRBD2 (6 bases each). The CDR3 runs to 15 residues. Germline-derived CDR1 and CDR2 are SQVTM and ANQGSEA. The V end lost 7 bases, the J end lost 4 bases, and 21 bases lay between the germline ends. The CDR3 nucleotides are TGCAGCGCCAGGGGAGGCCACCCTAGGTCAGATACGCAGTATTTT. Translated: CSARGGHPRSDTQYF.

The chain carries TRBV20-1 and TRBJ2-2, with TRBD2 matching 7 bases. The CDR3 runs 16 residues. Germline-derived CDR1 and CDR2 are DFQATT and SNEGSKA (reference sequence). J gave up 1 base and V 2 bases, and 7 bases lay outside the gene matches. In DNA, the CDR3 is TGCAGTGCTAGAAGGAATAGCGGGTGGAACACCGGGGAGCTGTTTTTT. This translates into CSARRNSGWNTGELFF.

The chain has TRBV28 and TRBJ2-3; TRBD1 aligns across 7 bases. The germline gives CDR1 MDHEN, CDR2 SYDVKM. The ends lost 1 base at V and 14 bases at J; junction bases unmatched: 15. The CDR3 is made up of 15 amino acids. CDR3 DNA: TGTGCCAGCAGTTTATTAGGGGGTCCGGGACAGTTTAGGTATTTT. This codes for CASSLLGGPGQFRYF. The full variable domain, its missing parts supplied by reference TRBV28 and TRBJ2-3, is DVKVTQSSRYLVKRTGEKVFLECVQDMDHENMFWYRQDPGLGLRLIYFSYDVKMKEKGDIPEGYSVSREKKERFSLILESASTNQTSMYLCASSLLGGPGQFRYFGPGTRLTVL.

This clonotype was detected only a few times. The gene calls are TRBV7-2 and TRBJ2-5; D ambiguous. Germline V gene sequence: CDR1 SGHTA, CDR2 FQGNSA. The V gene lost 5 bases and the J gene lost 3 bases, with 10 bases spanning the gap. The CDR3 spans 13 residues. The DNA of the CDR3 is TGTGCCAGCAGCGCGGACCGAGAAGAGACCCAGTACTTC. Translated: CASSADREETQYF.

The genes are TRBV10-3 and TRBJ2-3; D call uncertain. The CDR3 is made up of 11 amino acids. CDR1 is ENHRY, CDR2 SYGVKD, per germline. Trimming took 10 bases from V and 2 from J, leaving 7 bases between them. The CDR3 bases are TGTGCCACCCTAAACACAGATACGCAGTATTTT. This encodes CATLNTDTQYF.

The sample holds many counts of this clonotype. This chain uses TRBV29-1 with TRBJ2-5; D call uncertain. This CDR3 comprises 10 residues. CDR1 is SQVTM and CDR2 is ANQGSEA in the germline V gene. V lost 1 base to trimming and J lost 5 bases, with 2 bases between them. CDR3: CSVEVETQYF. DNA of the CDR3: TGCAGCGTTGAAGTTGAGACCCAGTACTTC.